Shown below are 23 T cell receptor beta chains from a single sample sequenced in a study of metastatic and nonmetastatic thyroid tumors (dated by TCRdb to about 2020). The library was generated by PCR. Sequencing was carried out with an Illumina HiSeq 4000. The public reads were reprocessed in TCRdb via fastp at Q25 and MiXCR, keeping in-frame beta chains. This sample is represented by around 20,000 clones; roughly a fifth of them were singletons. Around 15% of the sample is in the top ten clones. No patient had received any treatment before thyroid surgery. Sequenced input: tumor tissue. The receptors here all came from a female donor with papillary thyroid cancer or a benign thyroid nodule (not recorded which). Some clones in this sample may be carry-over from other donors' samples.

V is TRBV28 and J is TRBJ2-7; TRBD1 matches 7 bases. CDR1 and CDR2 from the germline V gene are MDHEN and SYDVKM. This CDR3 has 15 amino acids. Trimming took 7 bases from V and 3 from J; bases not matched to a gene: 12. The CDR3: CASTPSAGGIYEQYF. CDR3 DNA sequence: TGTGCCAGCACTCCCAGCGCAGGGGGAATCTACGAGCAGTACTTC.

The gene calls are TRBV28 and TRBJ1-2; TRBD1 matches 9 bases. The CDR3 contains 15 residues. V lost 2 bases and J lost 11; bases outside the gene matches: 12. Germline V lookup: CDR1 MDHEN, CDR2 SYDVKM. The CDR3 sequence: CASSLPGGQGVWYTF. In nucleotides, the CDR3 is TGTGCCAGCAGTTTACCCGGGGGACAGGGTGTTTGGTACACCTTC.

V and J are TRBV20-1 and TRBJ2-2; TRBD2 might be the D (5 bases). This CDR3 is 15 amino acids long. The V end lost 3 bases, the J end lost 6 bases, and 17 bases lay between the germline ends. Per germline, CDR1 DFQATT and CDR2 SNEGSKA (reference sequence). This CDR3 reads CSARETGESSGELFF. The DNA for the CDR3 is TGCAGTGCTAGGGAGACCGGGGAGAGCTCCGGGGAGCTGTTTTTT.

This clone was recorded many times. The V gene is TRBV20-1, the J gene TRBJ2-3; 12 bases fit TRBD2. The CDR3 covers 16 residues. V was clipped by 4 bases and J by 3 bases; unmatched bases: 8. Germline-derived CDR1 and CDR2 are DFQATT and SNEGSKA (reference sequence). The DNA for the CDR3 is TGCAGTGCTACGATGGTGACTAGCGGGAGAACAGATACGCAGTATTTT. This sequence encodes CSATMVTSGRTDTQYF.

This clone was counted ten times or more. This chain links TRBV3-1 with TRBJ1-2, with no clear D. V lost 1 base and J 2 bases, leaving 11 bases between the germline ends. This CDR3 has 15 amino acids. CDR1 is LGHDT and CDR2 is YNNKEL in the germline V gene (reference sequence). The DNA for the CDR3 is TGTGCCAGCAGCCAAGGGGGAACAGTGAACTATGGCTACACCTTC. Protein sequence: CASSQGGTVNYGYTF.

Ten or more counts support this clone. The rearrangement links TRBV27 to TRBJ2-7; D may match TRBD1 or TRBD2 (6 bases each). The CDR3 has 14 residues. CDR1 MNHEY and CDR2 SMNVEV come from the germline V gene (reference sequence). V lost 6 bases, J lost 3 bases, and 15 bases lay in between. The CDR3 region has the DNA TGTGCCAGCAGCTGGGGGCGGGGTTACTACGAGCAGTACTTC. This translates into CASSWGRGYYEQYF.

CDR3 nucleotides: TGCAGTGCTAGATTAGGGAGTTCATACGAGCAGTACTTC. This sequence encodes CSARLGSSYEQYF. This chain links TRBV20-1 with TRBJ2-7; a weak D match, TRBD2 (5 bases). The CDR3 has 13 amino acids. Germline V gives CDR1 DFQATT, CDR2 SNEGSKA (reference sequence). Trimming cost V 2 bases and J 4 bases, with 12 bases left between them.

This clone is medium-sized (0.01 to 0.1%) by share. As DNA, the CDR3 is TGCAGTGCTAGAGGGGGCTGGGGGACAGATCTCTACGAGCAGTACTTC. It encodes CSARGGWGTDLYEQYF. This chain connects TRBV20-1 to TRBJ2-7, with 7 bases fitting TRBD1. Germline V gene sequence: CDR1 DFQATT, CDR2 SNEGSKA (reference sequence). J was trimmed by 3 bases and V by 1 base; bases with no gene match: 12. This CDR3 has 16 amino acids.

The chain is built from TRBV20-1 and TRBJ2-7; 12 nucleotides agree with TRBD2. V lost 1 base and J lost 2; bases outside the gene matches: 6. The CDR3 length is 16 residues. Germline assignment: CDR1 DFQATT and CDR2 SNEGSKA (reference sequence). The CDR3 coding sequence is TGCAGTGCTAGAGCCGAGCTAGCGGGAGGGCCCTACGAGCAGTACTTC. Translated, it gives CSARAELAGGPYEQYF.

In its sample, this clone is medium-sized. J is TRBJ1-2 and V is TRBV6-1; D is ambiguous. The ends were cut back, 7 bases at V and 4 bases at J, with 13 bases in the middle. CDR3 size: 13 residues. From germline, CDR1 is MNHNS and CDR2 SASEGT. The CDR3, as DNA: TGTGCCAGCAAGTCCGGGAACCTCTATGGCTACACCTTC. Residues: CASKSGNLYGYTF.

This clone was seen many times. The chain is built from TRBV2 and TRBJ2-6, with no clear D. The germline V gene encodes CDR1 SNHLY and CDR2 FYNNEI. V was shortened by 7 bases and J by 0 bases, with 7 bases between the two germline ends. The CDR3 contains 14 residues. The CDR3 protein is CASKQTSGANVLTF. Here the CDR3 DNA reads TGTGCCAGCAAACAGACCTCTGGGGCCAACGTCCTGACTTTC.

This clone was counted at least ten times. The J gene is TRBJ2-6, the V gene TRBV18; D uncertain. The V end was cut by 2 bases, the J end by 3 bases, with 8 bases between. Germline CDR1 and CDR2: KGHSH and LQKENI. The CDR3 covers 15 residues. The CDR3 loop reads CASSPSYGGANVLTF. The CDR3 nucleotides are TGTGCCAGCTCACCATCTTATGGTGGGGCCAACGTCCTGACTTTC.

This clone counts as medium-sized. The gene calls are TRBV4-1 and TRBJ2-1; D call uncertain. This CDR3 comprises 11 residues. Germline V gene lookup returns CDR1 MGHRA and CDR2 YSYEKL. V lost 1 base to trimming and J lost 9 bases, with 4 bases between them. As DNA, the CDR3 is TGCGCCAGCAGCCAAGTGGGTGAGCAGTTCTTC. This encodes CASSQVGEQFF.

The CDR3 sequence is CAISESGVGYTF. The CDR3 nucleotides are TGTGCCATCAGTGAGTCGGGAGTTGGCTACACCTTC. The chain recombines TRBV10-3 with TRBJ1-2; D gene uncertain. CDR1 is ENHRY, CDR2 SYGVKD, per germline. Between the trimmed V and J ends, which lost 0 bases and 7 bases, there was a span of 6 bases. This CDR3 spans 12 amino acids.

The chain's CDR3 is CASSLGGLQPQHF. CDR3 nucleotides: TGTGCCAGCAGCTTAGGGGGGCTTCAGCCCCAGCATTTT. V and J are TRBV11-2 and TRBJ1-5; tentative D call: TRBD1 (6 bases). CDR3 size: 13 residues. Germline V gene data show CDR1 as SGHAT and CDR2 as FQNNGV. Between the trimmed V and J ends, which lost 1 base and 6 bases, there was a span of 7 bases.

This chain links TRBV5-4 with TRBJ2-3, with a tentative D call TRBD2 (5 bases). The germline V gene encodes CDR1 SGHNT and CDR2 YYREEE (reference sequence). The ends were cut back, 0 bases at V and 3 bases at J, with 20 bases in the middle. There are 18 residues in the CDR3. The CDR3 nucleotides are TGTGCCAGCAGCTTGGAAGTAGGACTGCCGTCTATTACAGATACGCAGTATTTT. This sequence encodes CASSLEVGLPSITDTQYF.

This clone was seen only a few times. The DNA of the CDR3 is TGTGCCAGCAGTTATGCCCGGGGGGGGGGGGAATCTGGCTACACCTTC. Encoded protein: CASSYARGGGESGYTF. The chain couples TRBV6-1 to TRBJ1-2; the D gene is possibly TRBD1 (5 bases). Looked up from germline, CDR1 is MNHNS and CDR2 is SASEGT. The CDR3 is 16 residues long. V was trimmed by 5 bases and J by 7 bases, leaving 23 bases between them.

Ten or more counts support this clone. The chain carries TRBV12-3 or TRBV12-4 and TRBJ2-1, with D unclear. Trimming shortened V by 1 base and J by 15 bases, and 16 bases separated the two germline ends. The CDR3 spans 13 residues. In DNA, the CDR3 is TGTGCCAGCAGTTTAGGCGCGGCAGGCGCCGCGTTCTTC. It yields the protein CASSLGAAGAAFF.

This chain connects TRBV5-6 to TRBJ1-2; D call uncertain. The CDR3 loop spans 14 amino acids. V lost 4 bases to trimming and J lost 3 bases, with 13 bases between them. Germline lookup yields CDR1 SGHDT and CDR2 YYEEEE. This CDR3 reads CASSLGGRYYGYTF. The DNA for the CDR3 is TGTGCCAGCAGCCTTGGAGGCAGATACTATGGCTACACCTTC. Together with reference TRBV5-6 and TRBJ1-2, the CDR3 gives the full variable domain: DAGVTQSPTHLIKTRGQQVTLRCSPKSGHDTVSWYQQALGQGPQFIFQYYEEEERQRGNFPDRFSGHQFPNYSSELNVNALLLGDSALYLCASSLGGRYYGYTFGSGTRLTVV.

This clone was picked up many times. The CDR3 nucleotides read TGTGCCAGCAGTTTGGGTAGGGGTTTCTACGAGCAGTACTTC. The encoded protein is CASSLGRGFYEQYF. The chain uses TRBV27 and TRBJ2-7, with D perhaps TRBD1 (5 bases). The CDR3 extends over 14 amino acids. Germline values: CDR1 MNHEY, CDR2 SMNVEV (reference sequence). V dropped 3 bases and J dropped 3 bases, with 12 bases sitting between them.

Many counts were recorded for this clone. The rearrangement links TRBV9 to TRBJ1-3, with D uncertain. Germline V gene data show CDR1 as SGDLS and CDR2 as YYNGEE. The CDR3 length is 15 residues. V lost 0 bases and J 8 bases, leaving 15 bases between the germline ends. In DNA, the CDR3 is TGTGCCAGCAGCGTAGGGGGAACCTCTGGGGACACCATATATTTT. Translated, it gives CASSVGGTSGDTIYF.

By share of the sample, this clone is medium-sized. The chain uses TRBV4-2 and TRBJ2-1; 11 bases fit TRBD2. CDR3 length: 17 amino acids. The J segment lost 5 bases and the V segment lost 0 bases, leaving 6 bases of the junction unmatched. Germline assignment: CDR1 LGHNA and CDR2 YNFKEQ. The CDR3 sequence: CASSQESSGRRNNEQFF. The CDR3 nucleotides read TGTGCCAGCAGCCAAGAGTCTAGCGGGAGGCGGAACAATGAGCAGTTCTTC.

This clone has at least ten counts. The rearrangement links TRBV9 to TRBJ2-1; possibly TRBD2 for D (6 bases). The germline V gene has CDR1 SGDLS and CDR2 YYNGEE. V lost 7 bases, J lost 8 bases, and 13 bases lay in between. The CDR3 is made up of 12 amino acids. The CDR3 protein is CASGGLGYEQFF. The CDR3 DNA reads TGTGCCAGCGGAGGGCTCGGCTATGAGCAGTTCTTC.